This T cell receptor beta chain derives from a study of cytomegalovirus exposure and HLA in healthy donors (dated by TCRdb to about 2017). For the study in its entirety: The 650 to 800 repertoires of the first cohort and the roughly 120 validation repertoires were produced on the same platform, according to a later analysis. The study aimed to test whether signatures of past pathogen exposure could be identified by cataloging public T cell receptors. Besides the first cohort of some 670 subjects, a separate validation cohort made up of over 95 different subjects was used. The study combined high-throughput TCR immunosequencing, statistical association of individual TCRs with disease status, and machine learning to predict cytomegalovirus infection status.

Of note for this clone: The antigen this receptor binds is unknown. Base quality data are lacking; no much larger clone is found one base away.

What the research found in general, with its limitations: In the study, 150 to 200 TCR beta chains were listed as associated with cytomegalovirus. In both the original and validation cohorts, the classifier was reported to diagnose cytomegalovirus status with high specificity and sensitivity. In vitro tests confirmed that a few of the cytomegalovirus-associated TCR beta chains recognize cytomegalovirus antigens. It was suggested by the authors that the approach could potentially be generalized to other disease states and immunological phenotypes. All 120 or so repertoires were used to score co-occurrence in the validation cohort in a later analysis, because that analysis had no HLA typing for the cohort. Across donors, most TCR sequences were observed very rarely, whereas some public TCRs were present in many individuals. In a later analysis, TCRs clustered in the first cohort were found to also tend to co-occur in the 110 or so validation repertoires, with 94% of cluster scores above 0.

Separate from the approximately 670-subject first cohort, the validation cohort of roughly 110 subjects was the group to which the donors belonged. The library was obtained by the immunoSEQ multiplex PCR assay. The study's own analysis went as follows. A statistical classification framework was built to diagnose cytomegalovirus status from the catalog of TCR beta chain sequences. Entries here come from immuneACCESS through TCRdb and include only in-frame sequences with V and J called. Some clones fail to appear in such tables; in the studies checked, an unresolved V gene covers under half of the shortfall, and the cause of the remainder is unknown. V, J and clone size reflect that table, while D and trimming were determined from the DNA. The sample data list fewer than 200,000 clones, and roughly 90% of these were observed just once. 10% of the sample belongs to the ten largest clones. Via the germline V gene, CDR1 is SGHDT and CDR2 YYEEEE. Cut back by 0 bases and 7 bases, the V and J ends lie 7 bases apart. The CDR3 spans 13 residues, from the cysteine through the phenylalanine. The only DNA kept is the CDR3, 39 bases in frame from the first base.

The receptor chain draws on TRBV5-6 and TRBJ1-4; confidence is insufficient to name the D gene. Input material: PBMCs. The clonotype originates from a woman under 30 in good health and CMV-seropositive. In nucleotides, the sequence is TGTGCCAGCAGCTTGGCCCGGGGTGAAAAACTGTTTTTT. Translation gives CASSLARGEKLFF. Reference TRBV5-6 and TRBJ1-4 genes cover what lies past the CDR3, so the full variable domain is DAGVTQSPTHLIKTRGQQVTLRCSPKSGHDTVSWYQQALGQGPQFIFQYYEEEERQRGNFPDRFSGHQFPNYSSELNVNALLLGDSALYLCASSLARGEKLFFGSGTQLSVL.